This TCR beta chain comes out of a study of cytomegalovirus exposure and HLA in healthy donors. About the study: There were 65 million to 85 million unique TCRs (from HLA-typed donors) in an early data release.

Germline assignment: CDR1 MDHEN and CDR2 SYDVKM. J was trimmed by 7 bases and V by 4 bases; bases with no gene match: 15. The CDR3 totals 17 residues. It was with 60 Vbeta and 13 Jbeta primers that the PCR ran. TCRdb keeps only in-frame clones here, not all; method: immunoSEQ multiplex PCR. The data show some 140,000 clones, 60% to 75% seen once. Overall study findings and caveats: Three of the chains that were CMV-associated were confirmed in vitro to be specific for CMV antigens.

Concerning this clone itself: Its antigen is not known.

The receptor was isolated from a human donor in good health. The specimen was PBMCs. V usage is TRBV28 and J usage is TRBJ1-4; TRBD1 agrees at 7 bases. CDR3: CASSSQGSGVDGEKLFF. The CDR3 DNA reads as TGTGCCAGCAGTTCACAGGGGTCCGGGGTCGACGGTGAAAAACTGTTTTTT.